This T cell receptor beta chain was identified during a study of beta chain features in type 1 diabetes. Germline V gene data show CDR1 as MNHEY and CDR2 as SMNVEV (reference sequence). The CDR3 is 16 amino acids. The V and J ends lost 2 bases and 3 bases, in that order; junction bases with no gene match: 5. What was sequenced were expressed TCRB transcripts, since all of the isolated RNA had been reverse transcribed. The protocol was immunoSEQ multiplex PCR, while the TCRdb copy is restricted to in-frame clones and leaves out a portion. Of some 240,000 clones in the sample, under 20% were seen once. The study, taken as a whole, reports: In all four CD4+ subsets, TCRB CDR3 length was significantly, moderately reduced in type 1 diabetes.

In the case of this clone: The antigen is unknown.

The rearrangement joins TRBV27 to TRBJ2-4; 9 bases align to TRBD1. Sequenced: naive CD4+ T cells from blood. The receptor comes from a man aged 25-45 years with type 1 diabetes. The CDR3 reads CASSLTGGLGKNIQYF. DNA of the CDR3: TGTGCCAGCAGTTTAACAGGGGGCTTGGGCAAAAACATTCAGTACTTC.